This T cell receptor (beta chain) was captured by sequencing in a study of breast tumors, draining lymph nodes, adjacent tissues. Study observations and caveats: Data fit most tumor T cells coming from lymph node, expanding in tumor. Tumor and nontumor repertoires were significantly more similar in luminal-like than in basal-like breast cancer.

The trim removed 3 bases at V and 5 bases at J, leaving 6 bases unmatched. The CDR3 has 15 amino acids. Germline CDR1 is SGHVS and CDR2 is FQNEAQ. Axillary draining lymph nodes of breast cancer patients supplied the node samples. TCRdb itself ran the multiplex PCR reads through MiXCR, one entry per CDR3 protein. The top ten hold more than 0.85% of the sample, which has 290,000 or so distinct CDR3 sequences, over 30% seen once. This clonotype has at least ten counts. Its antigen is as yet unknown. This receptor was taken from a female donor with breast cancer. Some clones in this sample may be carry-over from other donors' samples. The rearrangement links TRBV7-8 to TRBJ2-1; 8 bases align to TRBD2. The sequencing sample was made of axillary lymph node tissue. The CDR3 coding sequence is TGTGCCAGCAGCTTCCGGGCACTAGCGGACAATGAGCAGTTCTTC. It specifies CASSFRALADNEQFF.